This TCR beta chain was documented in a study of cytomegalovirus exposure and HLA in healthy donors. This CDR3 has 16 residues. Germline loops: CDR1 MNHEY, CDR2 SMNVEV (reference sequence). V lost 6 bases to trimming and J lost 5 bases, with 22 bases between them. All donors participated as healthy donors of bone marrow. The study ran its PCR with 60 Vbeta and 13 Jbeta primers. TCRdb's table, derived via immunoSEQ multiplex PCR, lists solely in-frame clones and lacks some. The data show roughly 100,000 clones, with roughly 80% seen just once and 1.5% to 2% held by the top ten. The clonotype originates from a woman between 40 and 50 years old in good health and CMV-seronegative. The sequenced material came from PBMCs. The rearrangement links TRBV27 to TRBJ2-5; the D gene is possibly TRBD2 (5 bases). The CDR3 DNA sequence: TGTGCCAGCAGGCTTTCGGGGATGAGTGTTGGTGAGACCCAGTACTTC. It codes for CASRLSGMSVGETQYF.